One and the same sample provided the 14 T cell receptor beta chains below, sequenced in a study of blood T cell repertoires in COVID-19. Generated by immunoSEQ multiplex PCR, the TCRdb table keeps only in-frame clones and is missing some. Found here are 100,000 to 150,000 clones, approximately 87% of them singletons; the top ten hold roughly 7.6%. What was sequenced was peripheral blood. The receptor source for this set is a man between 45 and 60 years old with acute or convalescent COVID-19.

The V gene is TRBV5-8, the J gene TRBJ1-1, with unresolved D. Germline-derived CDR1 and CDR2 are SGHTS and YDEGEE. CDR3 size: 15 residues. The V end lost 0 bases, the J end lost 0 bases, and 9 bases lay between the germline ends. The CDR3 region has the DNA TGTGCCAGCAGCTTGGGTGGAGATATGAACACTGAAGCTTTCTTT. Amino acids: CASSLGGDMNTEAFF.

The CDR3 spells CSVGLAGRPYEQYF. The CDR3 nucleotides are TGCAGCGTGGGTCTAGCGGGGAGACCCTACGAGCAGTACTTC. This chain uses TRBV29-1 with TRBJ2-7; 9 nucleotides align to TRBD2. V lost 6 bases to trimming and J lost 2 bases; unmatched junction nucleotides: 8. This CDR3 comprises 14 residues. The germline CDR1 and CDR2 sequences are SQVTM and ANQGSEA.

This sequence joins TRBV6-5 and TRBJ2-1; weak D call: TRBD2 (6 bases). This CDR3 is 12 amino acids long. The germline gives CDR1 MNHEY, CDR2 SVGAGI. The CDR3 DNA sequence: TGTCCCTCGGCGGGGTCCTACAATGAGCAGTTCTTC. This gives the protein CPSAGSYNEQFF.

The chain recombines TRBV9 with TRBJ1-2, with 9 nucleotides matching TRBD1. V lost 0 bases to trimming and J lost 5 bases; unmatched junction nucleotides: 14. The CDR3 loop spans 18 amino acids. From germline, CDR1 is SGDLS and CDR2 YYNGEE. CDR3 amino acids: CASSVGPETGGKRYGYTF. In DNA, the CDR3 is TGTGCCAGCAGCGTAGGCCCGGAGACAGGGGGAAAACGTTATGGCTACACCTTC.

The J gene is TRBJ1-2, the V gene TRBV19; TRBD1 agrees at 7 bases. This CDR3 is built from 14 residues. CDR1 LNHDA and CDR2 SQIVND come from the germline V gene (reference sequence). V lost 4 bases and J lost 4; bases outside the gene matches: 6. CDR3: CASSKDGTVYGYTF. The CDR3 region has the DNA TGTGCCAGTAGTAAGGACGGGACAGTCTATGGCTACACCTTC.

The V and J genes are TRBV7-2 and TRBJ2-7; 8 bases map to TRBD2. The CDR3 length is 14 residues. The V and J ends lost 5 bases and 4 bases, in that order; junction bases with no gene match: 7. Germline V CDR1 and CDR2: SGHTA, FQGNSA. The CDR3 here is CASSPQVAGYEQYF. The CDR3 nucleotides read TGTGCCAGCAGCCCACAAGTAGCGGGATACGAGCAGTACTTC.

The chain is built from TRBV7-2 and TRBJ2-5, with 7 positions matching TRBD1. This CDR3 region has 14 residues. Germline V CDR1 and CDR2: SGHTA, FQGNSA. The ends lost 7 bases at V and 0 bases at J; junction bases unmatched: 5. CDR3 coding DNA: TGTGCCAGCATCCCAGGGGGTGACCAAGAGACCCAGTACTTC. Protein: CASIPGGDQETQYF.

This clone has only one observation. V usage is TRBV7-2 and J usage is TRBJ2-7, with a weak D call TRBD1 (6 bases). This CDR3 has 14 amino acids. Germline CDR1 is SGHTA and CDR2 is FQGNSA. The V and J ends lost 5 bases and 3 bases respectively, with 14 bases between them. CDR3: CASSNAGRGYEQYF. CDR3 DNA: TGTGCCAGCAGCAACGCTGGCAGGGGCTACGAGCAGTACTTC. The variable domain in full, with the rest retrieved from reference TRBV7-2 and TRBJ2-7, is GAGVSQSPSNKVTEKGKDVELRCDPISGHTALYWYRQSLGQGLEFLIYFQGNSAPDKSGLPSDRFSAERTGGSVSTLTIQRTQQEDSAVYLCASSNAGRGYEQYFGPGTRLTVT.

This clone has a handful of counts. The chain has TRBV3-1 (or the pseudogene TRBV3-2) and TRBJ1-2; possible D gene TRBD1, 5 bases. V dropped 1 base and J dropped 8 bases, with 11 bases sitting between them. The CDR3 contains 13 residues. Germline CDR1 LGHDT, CDR2 YNNKEL (reference sequence). In nucleotides, the CDR3 is TGTGCCAGCAGCCAAGCGGAGACAGTGGGCTACACCTTC. Translation gives CASSQAETVGYTF.

The chain joins TRBV5-5 to TRBJ1-1, with D perhaps matching TRBD1 (6 bases). Germline V gene sequence: CDR1 SGHKS, CDR2 YYEKEE (reference sequence). The CDR3 extends over 16 amino acids. The germline V and J ends were trimmed by 3 bases and 1 base, with 16 bases remaining between them. The CDR3 sequence: CASSSNRDLPNTEAFF. The DNA for the CDR3 is TGTGCCAGCAGCTCCAACAGGGATCTACCGAACACTGAAGCTTTCTTT.

For the CDR3, the DNA is TGTGCCAGCACCCTGACAGTGAACACTGAAGCTTTCTTT. It specifies CASTLTVNTEAFF. V gene TRBV6-5 combines with J gene TRBJ1-1, with TRBD1 as a possible D gene (5 bases). V gave up 7 bases and J gave up 0 bases, with 9 bases separating them. Germline-derived CDR1 and CDR2 are MNHEY and SVGAGI. This CDR3 spans 13 amino acids.

The chain joins TRBV30 to TRBJ1-4; 10 bases are a match to TRBD1. After removal of 8 bases from V and 6 bases from J, the junction contained 6 bases not matched to a gene. CDR1 is GTSNPN and CDR2 is SVGIG in the germline V gene (reference sequence). The CDR3 is 13 residues long. In DNA form, the CDR3 reads TGTGCCAGATACGGGACAGGGGATGAAAAACTGTTTTTT. Translating gives CARYGTGDEKLFF. The full variable domain, completed using reference TRBV30 and TRBJ1-4, is SQTIHQWPATLVQPVGSPLSLECTVEGTSNPNLYWYRQAAGRGLQLLFYSVGIGQISSEVPQNLSASRPQDRQFILSSKKLLLSDSGFYLCARYGTGDEKLFFGSGTQLSVL.

This clone occurred a few times. The genes are TRBV11-2 and TRBJ2-1, with 12 bases identical to TRBD2. V lost 0 bases and J lost 8; bases outside the gene matches: 11. Germline loops: CDR1 SGHAT, CDR2 FQNNGV. The CDR3 has 18 residues. The CDR3 nucleotides read TGTGCCAGCAGCTTAGATTCTAGCGGGAGGGCCGTTCGATATGAGCAGTTCTTC. This codes for CASSLDSSGRAVRYEQFF.

The chain carries TRBV27 and TRBJ1-4; 8 nucleotides line up with TRBD1. Germline V gene data show CDR1 as MNHEY and CDR2 as SMNVEV (reference sequence). Trimming removed 3 bases from V and 3 bases from J; junction bases left unmatched: 9. This CDR3 has 17 amino acids. The CDR3 DNA reads TGTGCCAGCAGTTTGGCGAGACAGGGGAGGCCTAATGAAAAACTGTTTTTT. It is translated as CASSLARQGRPNEKLFF.